This TCR beta chain was identified in a study of blood T cell repertoires in COVID-19. Study overall: Sites in the United States, Italy and Spain provided acute and convalescent COVID-19 samples.

V lost 2 bases to trimming and J lost 5 bases; unmatched junction nucleotides: 8. This CDR3 has 16 amino acids. Germline V gene lookup returns CDR1 LGHDT and CDR2 YNNKEL (reference sequence). Generated by immunoSEQ multiplex PCR, the TCRdb table keeps only in-frame clones and is missing some. The table records roughly 420,000 clones, approximately 90% of them present only once. Sample: PBMCs or T cells enriched from blood (not recorded which). The rearrangement joins TRBV3-1 (or the pseudogene TRBV3-2) to TRBJ2-5; TRBD1 aligns across 10 bases. This receptor was obtained from a woman between 25 and 40 years old with acute COVID-19. CDR3 amino acids: CASSQTGTGDGETQYF. Here the CDR3 DNA reads TGTGCCAGCAGCCAAACGGGGACAGGGGACGGGGAGACCCAGTACTTC.